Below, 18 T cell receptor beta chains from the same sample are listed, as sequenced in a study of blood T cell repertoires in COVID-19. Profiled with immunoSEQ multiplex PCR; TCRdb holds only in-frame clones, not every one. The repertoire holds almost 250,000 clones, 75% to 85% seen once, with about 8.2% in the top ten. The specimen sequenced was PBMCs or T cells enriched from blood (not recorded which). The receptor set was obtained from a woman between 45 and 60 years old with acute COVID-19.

The CDR3 region has the DNA TGTGCCAGCAGCGAGGACAGGGTAGACGAGCAGTACTTC. It is translated as CASSEDRVDEQYF. The rearrangement joins TRBV4-2 to TRBJ2-7; 8 bases align to TRBD1. The CDR3 has 13 residues. V shed 5 bases, J shed 5 bases, and the junction held 5 bases outside the gene matches. Germline CDR1 reads LGHNA; CDR2 reads YNFKEQ.

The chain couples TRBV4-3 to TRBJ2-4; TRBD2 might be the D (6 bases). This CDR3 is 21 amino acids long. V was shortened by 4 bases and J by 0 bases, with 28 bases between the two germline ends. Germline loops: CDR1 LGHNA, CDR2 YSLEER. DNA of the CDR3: TGCGCCAGCAGCCCTTACCCACCCGCACCGGTGGGCGGGGTAGCCAAAAACATTCAGTACTTC. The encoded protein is CASSPYPPAPVGGVAKNIQYF.

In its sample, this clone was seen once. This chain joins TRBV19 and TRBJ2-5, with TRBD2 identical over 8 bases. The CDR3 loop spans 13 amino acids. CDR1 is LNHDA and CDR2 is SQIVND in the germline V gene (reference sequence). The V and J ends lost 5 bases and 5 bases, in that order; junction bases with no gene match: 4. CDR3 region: CASSRGGQETQYF. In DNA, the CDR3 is TGTGCCAGTAGTCGCGGGGGGCAGGAGACCCAGTACTTC.

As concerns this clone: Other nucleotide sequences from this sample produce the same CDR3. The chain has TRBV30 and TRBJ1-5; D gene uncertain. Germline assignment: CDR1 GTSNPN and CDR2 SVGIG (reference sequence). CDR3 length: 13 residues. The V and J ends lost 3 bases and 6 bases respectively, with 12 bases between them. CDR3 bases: TGTGCCTGGAGCGCGGGGAGAGGTCAGCCCCAGCATTTT. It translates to CAWSAGRGQPQHF.

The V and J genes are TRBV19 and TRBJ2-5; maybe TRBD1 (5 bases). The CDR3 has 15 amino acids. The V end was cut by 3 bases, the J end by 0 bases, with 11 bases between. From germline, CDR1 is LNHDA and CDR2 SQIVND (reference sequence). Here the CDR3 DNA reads TGTGCCAGTAGTATTAGGACATCGTACCAAGAGACCCAGTACTTC. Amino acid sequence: CASSIRTSYQETQYF.

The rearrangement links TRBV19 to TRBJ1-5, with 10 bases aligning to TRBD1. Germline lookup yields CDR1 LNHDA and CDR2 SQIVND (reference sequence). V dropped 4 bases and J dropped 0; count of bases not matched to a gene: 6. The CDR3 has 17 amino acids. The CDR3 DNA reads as TGTGCCAGTAGTAGCGGACAGGGGGATTATAGCAATCAGCCCCAGCATTTT. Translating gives CASSSGQGDYSNQPQHF.

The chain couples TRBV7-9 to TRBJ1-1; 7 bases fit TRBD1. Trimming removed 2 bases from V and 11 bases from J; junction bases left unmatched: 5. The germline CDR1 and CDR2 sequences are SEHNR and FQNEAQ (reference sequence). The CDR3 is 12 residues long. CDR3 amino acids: CASSLKTGKAFF. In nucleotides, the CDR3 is TGTGCCAGCAGCTTAAAGACAGGGAAGGCTTTCTTT.

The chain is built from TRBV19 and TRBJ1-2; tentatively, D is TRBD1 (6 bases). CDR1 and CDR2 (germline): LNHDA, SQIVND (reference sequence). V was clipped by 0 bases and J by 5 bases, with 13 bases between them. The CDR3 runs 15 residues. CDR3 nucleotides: TGTGCCAGTAGTATAGACGCGACAGGTTGGTATGGCTACACCTTC. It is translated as CASSIDATGWYGYTF.

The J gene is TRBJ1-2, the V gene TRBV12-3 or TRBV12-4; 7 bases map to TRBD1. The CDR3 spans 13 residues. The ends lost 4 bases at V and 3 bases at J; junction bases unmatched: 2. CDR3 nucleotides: TGTGCCAGCAGTTCGGGACAGCACTATGGCTACACCTTC. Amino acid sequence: CASSSGQHYGYTF.

In nucleotides, the CDR3 is TGCAGCGTTATGCCCGGAGGGGCGAGCGGAAACACCATATATTTT. Its translation is CSVMPGGASGNTIYF. This chain connects TRBV29-1 to TRBJ1-3, with D possibly matching TRBD1 (5 bases). CDR3 length: 15 amino acids. Germline V CDR1 and CDR2: SQVTM, ANQGSEA. V lost 5 bases and J lost 4, with 18 bases in between.

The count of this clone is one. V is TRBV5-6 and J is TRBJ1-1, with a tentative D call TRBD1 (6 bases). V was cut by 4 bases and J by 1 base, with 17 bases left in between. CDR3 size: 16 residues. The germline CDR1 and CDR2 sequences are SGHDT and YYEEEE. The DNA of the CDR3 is TGTGCCAGCAGCCCGGGGATAGGGGGGGAGAACACTGAAGCTTTCTTT. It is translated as CASSPGIGGENTEAFF.

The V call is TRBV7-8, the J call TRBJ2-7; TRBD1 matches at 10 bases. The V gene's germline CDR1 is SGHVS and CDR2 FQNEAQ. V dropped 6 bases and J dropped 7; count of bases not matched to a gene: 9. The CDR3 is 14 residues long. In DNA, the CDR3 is TGTGCCAGCAGATCGGGACAGGGGCTGGGGGAGCAGTACTTC. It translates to CASRSGQGLGEQYF.

CDR3 in DNA: TGTGCCAGCAGCTCCGGGACAGCCGTCTCTGGAAACACCATATATTTT. It codes for CASSSGTAVSGNTIYF. The chain employs TRBV9 and TRBJ1-3, with TRBD1 matching over 7 bases. V was pared by 4 bases and J by 0 bases, with 7 bases of the junction left unmatched. Germline CDR1 and CDR2: SGDLS and YYNGEE. CDR3 size: 16 residues.

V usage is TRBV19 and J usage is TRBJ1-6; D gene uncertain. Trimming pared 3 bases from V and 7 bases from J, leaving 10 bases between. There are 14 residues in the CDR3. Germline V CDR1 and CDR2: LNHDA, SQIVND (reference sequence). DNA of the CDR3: TGTGCCAGTAGTATCCAAACCGGGAATTCACCCCTCCACTTT. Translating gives CASSIQTGNSPLHF.

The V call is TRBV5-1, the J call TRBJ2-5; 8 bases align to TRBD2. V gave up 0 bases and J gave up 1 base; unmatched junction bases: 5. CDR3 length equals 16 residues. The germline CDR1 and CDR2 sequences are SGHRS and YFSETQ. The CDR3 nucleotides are TGCGCCAGCAGCTTGGCGTCGGGGGGGGCCCAAGAGACCCAGTACTTC. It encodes CASSLASGGAQETQYF.

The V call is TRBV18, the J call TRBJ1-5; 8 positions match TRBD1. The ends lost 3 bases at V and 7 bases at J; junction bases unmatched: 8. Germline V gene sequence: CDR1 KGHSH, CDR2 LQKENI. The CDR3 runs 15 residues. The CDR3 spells CASSPGQVTGQPQHF. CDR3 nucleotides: TGTGCCAGCTCACCGGGACAGGTCACGGGGCAGCCCCAGCATTTT.

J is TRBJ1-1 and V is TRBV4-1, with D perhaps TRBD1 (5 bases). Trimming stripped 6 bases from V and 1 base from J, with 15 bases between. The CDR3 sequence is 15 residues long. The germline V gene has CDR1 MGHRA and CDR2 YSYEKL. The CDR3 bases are TGCGCCAGCAGACCAGGGTTTACGGCGAACACTGAAGCTTTCTTT. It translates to CASRPGFTANTEAFF.

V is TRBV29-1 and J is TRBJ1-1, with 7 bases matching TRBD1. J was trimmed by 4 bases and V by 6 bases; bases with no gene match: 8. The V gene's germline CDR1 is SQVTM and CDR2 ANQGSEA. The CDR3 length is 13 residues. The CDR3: CSVLTGAITEAFF. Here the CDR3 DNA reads TGCAGCGTCCTCACAGGGGCGATCACTGAAGCTTTCTTT.